One and the same sample provided the 26 T cell receptor beta chains below, sequenced in a study of T cell clonality in common variable immunodeficiency. Assay used: immunoSEQ multiplex PCR; TCRdb lists only in-frame clones, some missing. Recorded here are about 35,000 clones, none singletons. Sequenced material: peripheral blood mononuclear cells. Receptors originate from a person aged 18 to 70 in good health.

This clone showed up many times. The read falls 3 residues short of the CDR3 end, and the missing part is taken from the germline J gene. The chain recombines TRBV7-8 with TRBJ2-2; 12 bases fit TRBD2. Germline values: CDR1 SGHVS, CDR2 FQNEAQ. This CDR3 contains 17 residues. J gave up 4 bases and V 1 base, and 4 bases lay outside the gene matches. The CDR3 loop is CASSLVLAGGGTGELFF. CDR3 DNA, as far as it was read: TGTGCCAGCAGCTTAGTGCTAGCGGGAGGGGGCACCGGGGAG.

This clone has at least ten counts. The read finishes 3 residues shy of the CDR3 end, and the germline J gene is used to complete it. J is TRBJ2-1 and V is TRBV20-1, with D hard to call. CDR1 DFQATT and CDR2 SNEGSKA come from the germline V gene (reference sequence). CDR3 length: 12 residues. V was cut by 4 bases and J by 0 bases, with 4 bases left in between. The CDR3 bases that were read are TGCAGTGCTACCCTCTCCTACAATGAG. As protein: CSATLSYNE. The entire CDR3 protein is CSATLSYNEQFF.

This clone was seen repeatedly, ten times or more. The read gets to within 3 residues of the CDR3 end, and the germline J gene fills in the rest. The rearrangement links TRBV13 to TRBJ1-1; D uncertain. The CDR3 covers 17 residues. The V end lost 1 base, the J end lost 0 bases, and 15 bases lay between the germline ends. Germline CDR1 and CDR2: PRHDT and FYEKMQ (reference sequence). CDR3 bases read: TGTGCCAGCAGCTTAGTTCGGAAACGGAGGGTGAACACTGAA. This sequence encodes CASSLVRKRRVNTE. The whole CDR3 sequence reads CASSLVRKRRVNTEAFF.

This clone was seen many times. The sequence runs out 3 residues before the end of the CDR3; the remainder is reconstructed from the germline J gene. The chain employs TRBV10-3 and TRBJ2-2; 7 bases fit TRBD1. The CDR3 contains 15 residues. Trimming cost V 2 bases and J 4 bases; bases outside gene matches: 4. Germline lookup yields CDR1 ENHRY and CDR2 SYGVKD. The sequenced CDR3 bases are TGTGCCATCAGTGAGGCAGACAGGGTCACCGGGGAG. Its translation is CAISEADRVTGE. The CDR3, in full, reads CAISEADRVTGELFF.

In its sample, this clone is medium-sized. Here the CDR3 reads CATLAGGFDTGELFF. The part of the CDR3 DNA that was read is TGTGCCACCCTAGCGGGAGGATTCGACACCGGGGAG. The rearrangement links TRBV15 to TRBJ2-2; 11 bases line up with TRBD2. The CDR3 end falls 3 residues outside the read, so it is completed with the germline J gene. The CDR3 has 15 amino acids. The V gene end was trimmed by 8 bases and the J gene end by 3 bases; junction bases not matched to a gene: 5. Germline V lookup: CDR1 LNHNV, CDR2 YYDKDF (reference sequence).

This clone was counted many times. One end of the junction is discordant with germline, which a read error may explain. This CDR3 reads CTSSLTGTGSTEAFF. The part of the CDR3 DNA that was read is TGTACCAGCAGTCTTACCGGGACAGGGAGCACTGAA. The chain has TRBV28 and TRBJ1-1; 9 bases are a match to TRBD1. The sequence runs out 3 residues before the end of the CDR3; the remainder is reconstructed from the germline J gene. CDR1 and CDR2 (germline): MDHEN, SYDVKM. The CDR3 length is 15 residues.

This clone was counted ten times or more. Sequencing ends 3 residues short of the CDR3 end; the germline J gene provides the rest. The J gene is TRBJ1-1, the V gene TRBV29-1, with D possibly matching TRBD1 (5 bases). Germline CDR1 SQVTM, CDR2 ANQGSEA. V shed 7 bases and J shed 5 bases, with 14 bases lying between them. The CDR3 spans 12 residues. The sequenced CDR3 bases are TGCAGCGGGGGCCCGTTTAAGACTGAA. This sequence encodes CSGGPFKTE. The CDR3 reads in full as CSGGPFKTEAFF.

Ten or more counts support this clone. Coverage ceases 3 residues before the CDR3 finishes, and the germline J gene fills in the end. The chain has TRBV19 and TRBJ1-5; 7 bases line up with TRBD1. The length of the CDR3 is 15 residues. The V segment lost 3 bases and the J segment 6 bases; nucleotides outside the gene matches: 8. CDR1 is LNHDA and CDR2 is SQIVND in the germline V gene (reference sequence). The covered CDR3 bases are TGTGCCAGTAGTATCCAGGGGGGCAGGGCTCAGCCC. Translated, it gives CASSIQGGRAQP. The entire CDR3 protein is CASSIQGGRAQPQHF.

This clone was found many times. The read stops 3 residues short of the end of the CDR3; the missing end is completed from the germline J gene. The gene calls are TRBV7-9 and TRBJ2-3; no reliable D call. The germline CDR1 and CDR2 sequences are SEHNR and FQNEAQ (reference sequence). CDR3 length equals 14 residues. The DNA read from the CDR3 is TGTGCCAGCAGCTCCTCCTCAGCCTCAGGAACG. Protein: CASSSSSASGT. The whole CDR3 protein reads CASSSSSASGTQYF.

This clone was counted ten times or more. Read data end 3 residues before the CDR3 end; the end is taken from the germline J gene. V usage is TRBV5-1 and J usage is TRBJ1-1; no definite D call. Trimming shortened V by 4 bases and J by 4 bases, and 23 bases separated the two germline ends. Per germline, CDR1 SGHRS and CDR2 YFSETQ. The length of the CDR3 is 17 residues. The sequenced CDR3 bases are TGCGCCAGCAGCCACCTCCCGGTTAGCACACCAGCCACTGAA. This sequence encodes CASSHLPVSTPATE. The whole CDR3 protein reads CASSHLPVSTPATEAFF.

This clone has at least ten counts. The missing CDR3 end, 3 residues past where the read stops, is filled in from the germline J gene. This sequence joins TRBV20-1 and TRBJ2-1; 8 bases agree with TRBD2. The CDR3 has 15 amino acids. The germline V gene encodes CDR1 DFQATT and CDR2 SNEGSKA (reference sequence). With V trimmed by 7 bases and J by 6 bases, 14 bases remained unmatched. CDR3 protein: CSVQPGLGASNEQFF. The sequenced part of the CDR3 DNA is TGCAGTGTTCAACCGGGACTAGGGGCTAGCAATGAG.

This clone occurred many times. The read comes to an end 3 residues before the CDR3 does, leaving the germline J gene to fill in the end. The chain recombines TRBV18 with TRBJ2-1, with TRBD1 matching 10 bases. After removal of 3 bases from V and 8 bases from J, the junction contained 7 bases not matched to a gene. The CDR3 contains 15 residues. CDR1 KGHSH and CDR2 LQKENI come from the germline V gene. CDR3 loop: CASSPGTGVFDEQFF. The part of the CDR3 DNA that was read is TGTGCCAGCTCACCCGGGACAGGGGTGTTCGATGAG. The full variable domain, its missing parts supplied by reference TRBV18 and TRBJ2-1, is NAGVMQNPRHLVRRRGQEARLRCSPMKGHSHVYWYRQLPEEGLKFMVYLQKENIIDESGMPKERFSAEFPKEGPSILRIQQVVRGDSAAYFCASSPGTGVFDEQFFGPGTRLTVL.

In this sample, this clone turned up many times. One junction end does not reproduce the germline sequence, and a read error may be involved. The CDR3 is cut off 3 residues early in the read; its end comes from the germline J gene. The chain carries TRBV4-2 and TRBJ2-6, with 12 nucleotides matching TRBD1. CDR1 and CDR2 from the germline V gene are LGHNA and YNFKEQ. This CDR3 contains 18 residues. CDR3 in amino acids: CATSRGDRGRGGANVLTF. The sequenced CDR3 bases are TGTGCCACCAGCCGGGGGGACAGGGGGCGGGGAGGGGCCAACGTC.

This clone was recorded at least ten times. The read ends 3 residues early relative to the CDR3; the germline J gene fills the gap. The chain couples TRBV29-1 to TRBJ1-4; 10 nucleotides align to TRBD1. The J segment lost 10 bases and the V segment lost 8 bases, leaving 13 bases of the junction unmatched. Germline loops: CDR1 SQVTM, CDR2 ANQGSEA. The CDR3 has 14 amino acids. The CDR3 sequence is CSPRWDRGVGKLFF. The CDR3 bases that were read are TGCAGCCCTCGTTGGGACAGGGGAGTAGGAAAA.

This clone came up many times. CDR3 bases read: TGTGCCAGCAGTGAAGTAGGGGCAGGACAGCCC. Translating it yields CASSEVGAGQP. The whole CDR3 is CASSEVGAGQPQHF. The rearrangement joins TRBV6-1 to TRBJ1-5, with D perhaps matching TRBD1 (5 bases). The sequence runs out 3 residues before the end of the CDR3; the remainder is reconstructed from the germline J gene. CDR1 is MNHNS and CDR2 is SASEGT in the germline V gene. This CDR3 has 14 residues. Trimming left V 1 base short and J 7 bases short, with 11 bases between.

This clone was seen at least ten times. Read coverage stops 3 residues before the CDR3 terminus; the germline J gene supplies the remainder. This chain connects TRBV4-1 to TRBJ2-3, with D possibly being TRBD1 (6 bases). V lost 0 bases to trimming and J lost 3 bases, with 13 bases between them. Germline CDR1 reads MGHRA; CDR2 reads YSYEKL. The CDR3 is 16 residues long. The CDR3 spells CASSQENRVSTDTQYF. The part of the CDR3 DNA that was read is TGCGCCAGCAGCCAAGAAAACAGGGTGTCGACAGATACG.

This clone was observed at least ten times. The CDR3 extends 3 residues past the end of the read, so its final part is completed from the germline J gene. The chain couples TRBV20-1 to TRBJ2-5; D is unresolved. The CDR3 totals 13 residues. V was cut by 6 bases and J by 2 bases, with 13 bases left in between. Per the germline V gene, CDR1 is DFQATT and CDR2 is SNEGSKA (reference sequence). CDR3 residues: CSAPDWQQETQYF. CDR3 DNA, as far as it was read: TGCAGTGCGCCCGACTGGCAACAAGAGACC.

This clone has a count of ten or more. The observed sequence ends 3 residues before the CDR3 terminus, with the missing tail filled in from the germline J gene. This chain joins TRBV20-1 and TRBJ2-3, with TRBD2 identical over 9 bases. The CDR3 runs 14 residues. Germline lookup yields CDR1 DFQATT and CDR2 SNEGSKA (reference sequence). V lost 1 base, J lost 4 bases, and 3 bases stayed unmatched. The DNA read from the CDR3 is TGCAGTGCTAGAGTGGCTAGCGGGGCAGATACG. Translation: CSARVASGADT. The whole CDR3 is CSARVASGADTQYF.

The table lists this clone with many counts. The read stops 3 residues short of the end of the CDR3; the missing end is completed from the germline J gene. V is TRBV12-3 or TRBV12-4 and J is TRBJ2-2; D is perhaps TRBD1 or TRBD2 (7 bases each). The V gene lost 5 bases and the J gene lost 6 bases, with 16 bases spanning the gap. The CDR3 contains 15 residues. The CDR3: CASSRQGGLSGELFF. CDR3 DNA (partial): TGTGCCAGCAGTCGACAGGGAGGGTTATCCGGGGAG.

In its sample, this clone was seen many times. Read coverage stops 3 residues before the CDR3 terminus; the germline J gene supplies the remainder. The chain recombines TRBV7-2 with TRBJ2-7; D possibly corresponds to TRBD2 (7 bases). The CDR3 extends over 14 amino acids. Germline loops: CDR1 SGHTA, CDR2 FQGNSA. V was pared by 2 bases and J by 1 base, with 9 bases between. The CDR3 sequence is CASSLKGGSYEQYF. Partial CDR3 DNA: TGTGCCAGCAGCTTAAAGGGGGGGTCCTACGAG.

This clone has ten or more counts. The read is 3 residues too short to cover the CDR3 end, so that end is filled in from the germline J gene. The chain recombines TRBV19 with TRBJ1-5, with a possible D match to TRBD1 (6 bases). This CDR3 is built from 13 residues. V was cut by 5 bases and J by 5 bases, with 10 bases left in between. Per germline, CDR1 LNHDA and CDR2 SQIVND (reference sequence). CDR3 sequence: CASSGRGYQPQHF. Incomplete CDR3 DNA: TGTGCCAGTAGTGGCAGGGGATATCAGCCC.

This clone came up many times. The missing CDR3 end, 3 residues past where the read stops, is filled in from the germline J gene. The chain links TRBV19 to TRBJ1-5; D is ambiguous. CDR1 is LNHDA, CDR2 SQIVND, per germline (reference sequence). The CDR3 consists of 14 residues. V was pared by 2 bases and J by 2 bases, with 7 bases between. The chain's CDR3 is CASSIFLGNQPQHF. The covered CDR3 bases are TGTGCCAGTAGTATATTTTTAGGCAATCAGCCC.

This clone was picked up many times. The CDR3 extends 3 residues past the end of the read, so its final part is completed from the germline J gene. The gene calls are TRBV5-4 and TRBJ2-7; TRBD2 agrees at 14 bases. The ends lost 3 bases at V and 5 bases at J; junction bases unmatched: 1. The CDR3 has 14 amino acids. Germline V lookup: CDR1 SGHNT, CDR2 YYREEE (reference sequence). The sequenced CDR3 bases are TGTGCCAGCAGCTCGGGACTAGCGGGAGACGAG. Translated: CASSSGLAGDE. The complete CDR3 reads CASSSGLAGDEQYF. Full variable domain (rest looked up from reference TRBV5-4 and TRBJ2-7): ETGVTQSPTHLIKTRGQQVTLRCSSQSGHNTVSWYQQALGQGPQFIFQYYREEENGRGNFPPRFSGLQFPNYSSELNVNALELDDSALYLCASSSGLAGDEQYFGPGTRLTVT.

Concerning this clone itself: The read halts 3 residues ahead of the CDR3 end, with the missing end drawn from the germline J gene. This chain joins TRBV2 and TRBJ1-5, with D uncertain. The CDR3 contains 15 residues. Germline V gene sequence: CDR1 SNHLY, CDR2 FYNNEI. V gave up 3 bases and J gave up 8 bases, with 17 bases separating them. CDR3 DNA, as far as it was read: TGTGCCAGCAGTGAGGAGGCACCCCGCCAGGAGCCC. Amino acid sequence: CASSEEAPRQEP. The CDR3, in full, reads CASSEEAPRQEPQHF.

This clone was recorded at least ten times. With the read ending 3 residues before the CDR3 end, the germline J gene is used to fill in that end. The chain employs TRBV6-2 or TRBV6-3 and TRBJ1-1, with 8 bases identical to TRBD1. CDR3 length equals 14 residues. The germline V gene encodes CDR1 MNHEY and CDR2 SVGEGT. Trimming at V came to 4 bases and at J to 3 bases, leaving 4 bases not matched to a gene. The CDR3 spells CASSLVTGDTEAFF. CDR3 DNA (partial): TGTGCCAGCAGTTTAGTGACAGGGGACACTGAA.

This clone is classed as medium-sized. The read halts 3 residues ahead of the CDR3 end, with the missing end drawn from the germline J gene. The chain carries TRBV6-1 and TRBJ2-4; 7 bases align to TRBD1. CDR3 length equals 15 residues. J gave up 3 bases and V 4 bases, and 6 bases lay outside the gene matches. Germline loops: CDR1 MNHNS, CDR2 SASEGT. The chain's CDR3 is CASSVRGQDKNIQYF. CDR3 DNA, as far as it was read: TGTGCCAGCAGTGTAAGGGGGCAGGACAAAAACATT.